The following is a TCR beta chain sequence with its context. Its antigen is undetermined. This sample is part of a study of T cell responses to AZD1222 COVID-19 vaccine. Study-wide points: Most donors were white British and more were female, and clonal diversity was possibly underestimated.

Libraries were prepared by immunoSEQ multiplex PCR; TCRdb keeps only in-frame clonotypes and omits some of them. Of 150,000 to 160,000 clones in the sample, 88% were seen once. V gave up 4 bases and J gave up 4 bases; unmatched junction bases: 3. This CDR3 region has 13 residues. CDR1 is SGDLS, CDR2 YYNGEE, per germline. V and J are TRBV9 and TRBJ1-1, with TRBD1 identical over 8 bases. This specimen was peripheral blood, taken on day 0 of AZD1222 vaccination. The clonotype was recovered from an adult in good health. The CDR3 DNA reads TGTGCCAGCAGCACGGGACAGGCCACTGAAGCTTTCTTT. Amino acids: CASSTGQATEAFF.